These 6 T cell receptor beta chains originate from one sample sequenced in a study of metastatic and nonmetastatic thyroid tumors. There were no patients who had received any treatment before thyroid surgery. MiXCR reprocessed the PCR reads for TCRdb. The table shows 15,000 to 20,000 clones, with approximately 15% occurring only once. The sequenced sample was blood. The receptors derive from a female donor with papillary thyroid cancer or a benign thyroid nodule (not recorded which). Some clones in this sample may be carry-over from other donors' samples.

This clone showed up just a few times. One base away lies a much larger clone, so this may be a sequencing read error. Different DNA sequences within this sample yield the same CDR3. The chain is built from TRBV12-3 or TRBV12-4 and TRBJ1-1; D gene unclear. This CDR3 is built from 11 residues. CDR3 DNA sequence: TGCGCCAGCAGCCGACGGACTGAAGCTTTCTTT. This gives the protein CASSRRTEAFF.

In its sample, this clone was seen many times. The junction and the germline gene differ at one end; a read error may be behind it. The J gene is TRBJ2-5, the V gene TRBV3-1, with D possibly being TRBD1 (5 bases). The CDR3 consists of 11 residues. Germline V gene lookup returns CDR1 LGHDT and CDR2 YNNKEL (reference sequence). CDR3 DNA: TGTGCCAGCAGCCAAGACAGTGGGGCGTGCTTC. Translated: CASSQDSGACF.

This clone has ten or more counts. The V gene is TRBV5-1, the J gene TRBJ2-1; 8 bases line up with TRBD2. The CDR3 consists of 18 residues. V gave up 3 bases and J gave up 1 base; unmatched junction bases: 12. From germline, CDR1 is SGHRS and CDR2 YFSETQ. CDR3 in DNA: TGCGCCAGCAGCTGGAATCTAGCGGGCCCGCCGTCCTACAATGAGCAGTTCTTC. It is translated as CASSWNLAGPPSYNEQFF.

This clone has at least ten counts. The CDR3 nucleotides are TGTGCCAGCAGCCAAGAAGCCGGGACAGGGTCCTACGAGCAGTACTTC. The encoded protein is CASSQEAGTGSYEQYF. The chain couples TRBV3-1 to TRBJ2-7; 9 bases are a match to TRBD1. CDR1 and CDR2 from the germline V gene are LGHDT and YNNKEL (reference sequence). With V trimmed by 0 bases and J by 1 base, 4 bases remained unmatched. This CDR3 has 16 residues.

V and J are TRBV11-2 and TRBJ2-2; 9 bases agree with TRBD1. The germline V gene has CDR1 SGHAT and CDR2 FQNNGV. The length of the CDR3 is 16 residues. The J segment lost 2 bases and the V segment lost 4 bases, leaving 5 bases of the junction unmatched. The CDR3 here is CASSSGQGRNTGELFF. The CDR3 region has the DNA TGTGCCAGCAGCTCTGGACAGGGGCGAAACACCGGGGAGCTGTTTTTT.

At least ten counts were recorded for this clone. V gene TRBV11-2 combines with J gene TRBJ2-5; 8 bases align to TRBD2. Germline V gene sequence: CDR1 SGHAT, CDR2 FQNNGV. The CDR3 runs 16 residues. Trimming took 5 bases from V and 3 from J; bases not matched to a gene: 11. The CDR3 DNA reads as TGTGCCAGCAGCCTCCGCATTGCAGCGGGAGAAGAGACCCAGTACTTC. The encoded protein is CASSLRIAAGEETQYF.